This T cell receptor beta chain came from a study of T cell changes during pregnancy in multiple sclerosis. The assay was immunoSEQ multiplex PCR, and TCRdb's table has in-frame clones only and misses some. The profile shows over 25,000 clones, around 91% of them singletons. This CDR3 region has 16 residues. V dropped 6 bases and J dropped 0 bases, with 17 bases sitting between them. Per germline, CDR1 MNHEY and CDR2 SMNVEV (reference sequence). This sequence joins TRBV27 and TRBJ1-2, with D perhaps matching TRBD1 (6 bases). This material consisted of CD8+ T cells from peripheral blood mononuclear cells, taken in the second trimester of pregnancy. This clonotype was sampled from a female donor in good health, enrolled as a control in a pregnancy study. The CDR3 region is CASRKRTDTSNYGYTF. The CDR3 coding sequence is TGTGCCAGCAGGAAACGGACAGATACATCTAACTATGGCTACACCTTC.